This T cell receptor (beta chain) appears in the sequencing data of a study of a mutant IDH1 vaccine in newly diagnosed glioma (dated by TCRdb to the early 2020s). Regarding the complete study: Across visits V03 through V10, patients got a total of eight vaccinations, given in weeks 1, 3, 5, 7, 11, 15, 19 and 23. Vaccination started 4-6 weeks after radiotherapy alone, or was given together with temozolomide cycles in the groups whose treatment included chemotherapy. Of the approximately 33 treated patients, around 62% were male and roughly 38% were female, and a mean age of about 37 years was recorded. Before enrollment, patients had received standard therapy of radiotherapy alone, temozolomide alone, or radiochemotherapy with temozolomide; most received the combination. Peripheral blood samples were drawn at six visits, namely V03 (baseline), V05, V07, V10, V12 and V13. For exploratory analyses, longitudinal TCRB deep sequencing was carried out in about two dozen treated patients wherever samples were available. The investigation overall reported the following: According to the authors, sample limitations meant that analyses of patient blood samples could not be reproduced. Availability determined which PBMC samples were chosen for TCRB deep sequencing. Immune responses induced by the vaccine were seen in more than 85% of patients across multiple MHC alleles. Changes in the top peripheral T cell clonotypes picked up by TCRB sequencing did not appear to be linked to pseudoprogression.

Library creation used the immunoSEQ multiplex PCR assay. Rearranged TCR beta chain sequences were amplified using the hsTCRB Kit according to the manufacturer's protocol. An Illumina MiSeq was used to sequence the TCRB libraries. On the authors' methods: The proprietary platform of the kit vendor was used for demultiplexing, trimming and gene mapping. Sourced from immuneACCESS, this table was stored by TCRdb with only in-frame sequences that have V and J called. A share of the clones is absent; for the studies checked, an unresolved V gene accounts for under half, and the remainder has no known explanation. The D gene and trimming were derived from the DNA, and the V and J assignments and clone size from that table. This sample has about 60,000 clones in its table, and 84% of those were observed once. 7% to 8.5% of the sample belongs to the ten largest clones. Points on this clone: It has no known antigen specificity. It has no much larger one-base neighbor in the sample; base qualities were not kept.

From the cysteine up to the phenylalanine, the CDR3 has a length of 12 residues. Only the CDR3 DNA stays, 36 bases, in frame from base 1. V loses 6 bases of germline sequence and J loses 3 bases, and the interval between the two ends is 7 bases. The germline V gene (reference sequence) specifies WNHNN as CDR1 and SYGVQD as CDR2. In light of the paper, this sample's time point label describes: week 5, during vaccination. A 20-mer mutant IDH1 peptide at 300 micrograms in Montanide made up each vaccine dose, which was injected subcutaneously together with topical imiquimod. All donors had newly diagnosed IDH1-mutant astrocytomas of WHO grade 3 or 4 that showed loss of nuclear ATRX. The samples were drawn from NOA16, a multicentre, single-arm, open-label phase I trial in Germany that tested a mutant IDH1 peptide vaccine in humans for the first time. Genomic DNA for TCRB sequencing was extracted from EDTA blood using the DNeasy Blood and Tissue Kit.

The sequence came from a woman aged 50 to 65 with glioma. Sequencing used PBMCs, obtained from a glioma patient whose treatment included an IDH1 peptide vaccine. This chain joins TRBV10-1 to TRBJ2-3; tentative D gene TRBD1, with 5 bases matching. The DNA is TGCGCCAGCAGCAGGGCTACAGATACGCAGTATTTT. This encodes CASSRATDTQYF.